One TCR beta chain is described in this entry. The authors ran a second PCR of about 6 to 12 cycles using a sample-barcoded 5' primer and a J-beta primer mix. MiXCR was run by TCRdb on the 5' RACE reads, yielding one entry per CDR3 protein. The sample carries 1,500,000 or so distinct CDR3 sequences, roughly 64% recorded once. This sample stems from a study of blood T cells in healthy people across ages. V lost 4 bases and J lost 2; bases outside the gene matches: 6. This CDR3 spans 15 amino acids. This sequence originates from a man in his late teens or twenties in good health. This rearrangement joins TRBV12-3 or TRBV12-4 to TRBJ2-5; the match to TRBD1 covers 8 bases. Sequencing input: blood. Here the CDR3 DNA reads TGTGCCAGCAGTTCCCCCGGGACAGGTCAAGAGACCCAGTACTTC. Translating gives CASSSPGTGQETQYF.